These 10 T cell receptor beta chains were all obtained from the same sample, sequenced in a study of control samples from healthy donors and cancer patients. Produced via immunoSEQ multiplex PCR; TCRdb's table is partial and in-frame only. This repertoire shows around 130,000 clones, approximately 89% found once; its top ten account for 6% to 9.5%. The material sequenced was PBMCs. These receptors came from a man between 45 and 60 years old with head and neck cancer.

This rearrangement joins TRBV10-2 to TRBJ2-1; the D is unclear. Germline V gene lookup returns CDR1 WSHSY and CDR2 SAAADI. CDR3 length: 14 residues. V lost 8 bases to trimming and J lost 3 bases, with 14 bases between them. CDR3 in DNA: TGCGCCAGCTTCTCTACTCCCGGCTACAATGAGCAGTTCTTC. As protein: CASFSTPGYNEQFF.

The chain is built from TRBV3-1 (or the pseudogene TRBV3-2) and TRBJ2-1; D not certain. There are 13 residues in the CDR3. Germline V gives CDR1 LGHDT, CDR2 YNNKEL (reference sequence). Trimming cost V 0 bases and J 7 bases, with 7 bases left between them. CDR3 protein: CASSQDRPNEQFF. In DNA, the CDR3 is TGTGCCAGCAGCCAAGATCGGCCTAATGAGCAGTTCTTC.

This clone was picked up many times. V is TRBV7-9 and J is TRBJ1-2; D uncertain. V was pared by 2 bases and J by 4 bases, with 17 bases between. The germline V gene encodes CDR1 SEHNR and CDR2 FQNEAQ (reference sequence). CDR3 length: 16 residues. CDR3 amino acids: CASSLNSMVSIYGYTF. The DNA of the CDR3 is TGTGCCAGCAGCTTAAATTCTATGGTATCGATCTATGGCTACACCTTC.

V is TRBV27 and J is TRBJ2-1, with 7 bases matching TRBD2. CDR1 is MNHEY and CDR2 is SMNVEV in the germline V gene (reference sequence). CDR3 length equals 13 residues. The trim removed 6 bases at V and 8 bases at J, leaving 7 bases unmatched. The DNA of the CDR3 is TGTGCCAGCAGCCAGCGGGATACCCATGAGCAGTTCTTC. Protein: CASSQRDTHEQFF.

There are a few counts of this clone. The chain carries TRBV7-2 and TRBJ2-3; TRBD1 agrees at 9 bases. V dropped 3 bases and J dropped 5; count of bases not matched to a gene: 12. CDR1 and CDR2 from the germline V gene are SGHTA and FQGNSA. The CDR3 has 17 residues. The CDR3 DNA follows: TGTGCCAGCAGCTTCCTCGCCGGGACAGGGAGGGGAGATACGCAGTATTTT. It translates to CASSFLAGTGRGDTQYF.

Written as DNA, the CDR3 is TGTGCCAGCAGTTTGGGGGGACAGGTCAAGCCCCAGCATTTT. This gives the protein CASSLGGQVKPQHF. V and J are TRBV28 and TRBJ1-5; 8 nucleotides match TRBD1. The V segment lost 3 bases and the J segment 8 bases; nucleotides outside the gene matches: 6. CDR1 and CDR2 (germline): MDHEN, SYDVKM. CDR3 length equals 14 residues.

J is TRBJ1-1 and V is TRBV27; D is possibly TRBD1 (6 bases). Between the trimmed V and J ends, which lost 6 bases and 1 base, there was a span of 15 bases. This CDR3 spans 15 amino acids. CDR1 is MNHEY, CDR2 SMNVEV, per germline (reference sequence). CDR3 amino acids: CASSPYQGPNTEAFF. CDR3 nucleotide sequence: TGTGCCAGCAGCCCCTACCAGGGGCCGAACACTGAAGCTTTCTTT.

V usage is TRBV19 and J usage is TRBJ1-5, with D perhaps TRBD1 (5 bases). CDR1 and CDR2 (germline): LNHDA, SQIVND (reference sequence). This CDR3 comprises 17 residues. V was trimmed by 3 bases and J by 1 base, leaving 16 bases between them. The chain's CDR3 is CASSMDGGFVSNQPQHF. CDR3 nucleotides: TGTGCCAGTAGTATGGACGGGGGTTTTGTAAGCAATCAGCCCCAGCATTTT.

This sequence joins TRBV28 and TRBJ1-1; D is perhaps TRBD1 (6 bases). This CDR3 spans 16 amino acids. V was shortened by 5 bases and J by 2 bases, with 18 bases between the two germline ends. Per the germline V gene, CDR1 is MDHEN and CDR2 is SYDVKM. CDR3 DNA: TGTGCCAGCAGTCGGGGAGGGGGTTTTGAAAACACTGAAGCTTTCTTT. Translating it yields CASSRGGGFENTEAFF.

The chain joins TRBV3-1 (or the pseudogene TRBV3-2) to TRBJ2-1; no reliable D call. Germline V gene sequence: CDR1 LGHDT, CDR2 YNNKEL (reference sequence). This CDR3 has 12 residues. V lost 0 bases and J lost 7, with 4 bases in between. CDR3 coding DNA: TGTGCCAGCAGCCAAGAATGGAATGAGCAGTTCTTC. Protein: CASSQEWNEQFF.